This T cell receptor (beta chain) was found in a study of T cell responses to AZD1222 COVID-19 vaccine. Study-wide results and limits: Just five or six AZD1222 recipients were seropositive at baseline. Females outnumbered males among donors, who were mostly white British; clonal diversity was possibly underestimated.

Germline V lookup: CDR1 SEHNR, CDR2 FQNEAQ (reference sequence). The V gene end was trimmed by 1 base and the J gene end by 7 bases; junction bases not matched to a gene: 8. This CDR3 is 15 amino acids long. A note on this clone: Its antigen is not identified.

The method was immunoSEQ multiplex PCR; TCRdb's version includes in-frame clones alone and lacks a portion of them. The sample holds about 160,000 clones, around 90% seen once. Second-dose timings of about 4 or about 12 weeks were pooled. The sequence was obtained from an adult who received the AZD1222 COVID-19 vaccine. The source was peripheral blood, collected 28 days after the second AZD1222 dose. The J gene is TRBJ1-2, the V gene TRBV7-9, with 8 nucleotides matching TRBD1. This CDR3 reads CASSLETGVLGGYTF. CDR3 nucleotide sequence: TGTGCCAGCAGCTTAGAGACAGGGGTCTTAGGTGGCTACACCTTC.